This entry describes one TCR beta chain. The antigen is not known. The data originate from a study of cytotoxic CD8 clonotypes in ibrutinib-treated CLL. Study-wide context: The study included roughly 10 relapsed/refractory and fewer than 16 treatment-naive patients; roughly 18 had IGHV unmutated disease.

Findings and limits, study-wide: Contraction or stability on treatment was seen for public clonotypes, which were uncommon.

Assay: immunoSEQ multiplex PCR; the TCRdb copy retains only in-frame clones and omits some. The sample consists of over 150,000 clones, over 55% of them appearing once. This CDR3 has 13 amino acids. CDR1 is SGHRS and CDR2 is YFSETQ in the germline V gene. Trimming took off 4 bases at V and 0 bases at J, with 7 bases between the two ends. This receptor was identified in a human donor with chronic lymphocytic leukemia. The rearrangement joins TRBV5-1 to TRBJ2-5; unclear D gene. The sequences come from PBMCs, collected after 24 months of ibrutinib treatment. Here the CDR3 reads CASSEIDQETQYF. Written as DNA, the CDR3 is TGCGCCAGCAGCGAAATAGACCAAGAGACCCAGTACTTC.